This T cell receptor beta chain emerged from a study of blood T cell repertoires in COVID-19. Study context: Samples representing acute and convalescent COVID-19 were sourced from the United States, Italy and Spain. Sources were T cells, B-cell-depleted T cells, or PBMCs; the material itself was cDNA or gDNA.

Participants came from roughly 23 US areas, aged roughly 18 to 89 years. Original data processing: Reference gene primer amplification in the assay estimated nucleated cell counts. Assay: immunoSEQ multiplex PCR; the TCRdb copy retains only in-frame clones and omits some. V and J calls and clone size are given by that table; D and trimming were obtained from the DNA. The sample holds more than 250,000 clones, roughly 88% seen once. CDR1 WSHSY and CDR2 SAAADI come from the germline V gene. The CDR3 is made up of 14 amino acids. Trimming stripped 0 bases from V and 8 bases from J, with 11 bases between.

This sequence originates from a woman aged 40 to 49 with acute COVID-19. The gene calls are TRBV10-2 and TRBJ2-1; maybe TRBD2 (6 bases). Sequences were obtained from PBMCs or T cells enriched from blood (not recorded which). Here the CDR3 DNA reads TGCGCCAGCAGTGAGTCGACTAGTTCTGATGAGCAGTTCTTC. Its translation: CASSESTSSDEQFF.